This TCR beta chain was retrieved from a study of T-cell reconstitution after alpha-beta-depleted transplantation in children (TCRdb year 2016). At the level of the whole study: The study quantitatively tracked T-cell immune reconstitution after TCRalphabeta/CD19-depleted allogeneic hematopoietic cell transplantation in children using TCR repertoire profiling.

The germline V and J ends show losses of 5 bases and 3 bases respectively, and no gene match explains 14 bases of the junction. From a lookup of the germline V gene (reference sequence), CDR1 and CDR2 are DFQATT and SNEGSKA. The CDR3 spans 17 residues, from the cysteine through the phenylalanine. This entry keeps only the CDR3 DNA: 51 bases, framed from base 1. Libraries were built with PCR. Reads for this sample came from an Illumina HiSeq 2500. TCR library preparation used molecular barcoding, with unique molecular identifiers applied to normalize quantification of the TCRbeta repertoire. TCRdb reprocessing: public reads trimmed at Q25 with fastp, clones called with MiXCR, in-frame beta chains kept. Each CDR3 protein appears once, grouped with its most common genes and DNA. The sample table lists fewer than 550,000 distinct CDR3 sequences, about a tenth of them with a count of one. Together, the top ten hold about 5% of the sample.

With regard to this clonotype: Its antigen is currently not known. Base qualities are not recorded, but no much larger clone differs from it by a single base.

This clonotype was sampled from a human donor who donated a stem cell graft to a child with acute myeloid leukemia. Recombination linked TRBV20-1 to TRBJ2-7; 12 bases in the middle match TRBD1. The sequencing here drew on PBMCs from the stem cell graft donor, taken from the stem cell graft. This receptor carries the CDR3 CSAVQGARDRGLYEQYF. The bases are TGCAGTGCTGTACAAGGGGCCCGGGACAGGGGGCTCTACGAGCAGTACTTC.